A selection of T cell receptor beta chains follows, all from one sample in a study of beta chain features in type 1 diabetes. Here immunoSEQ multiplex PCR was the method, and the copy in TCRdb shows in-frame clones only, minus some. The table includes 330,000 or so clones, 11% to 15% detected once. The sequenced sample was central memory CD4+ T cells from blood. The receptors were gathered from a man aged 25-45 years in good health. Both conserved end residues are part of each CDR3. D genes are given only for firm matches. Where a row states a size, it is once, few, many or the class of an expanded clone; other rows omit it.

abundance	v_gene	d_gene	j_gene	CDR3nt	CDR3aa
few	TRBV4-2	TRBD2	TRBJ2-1	TGTGCCAGCAGCTTGCACAGCGGGAGGGATGAGCAGTTCTTC	CASSLHSGRDEQFF
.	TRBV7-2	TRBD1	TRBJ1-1	TGTGCCAGCAGCTCCTACGACAGGGGCACTGAAGCTTTCTTT	CASSSYDRGTEAFF
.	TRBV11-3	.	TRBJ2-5	TGTGCCAGCAGCTCCCGCCCCGACAGCGGAGAGACCCAGTACTTC	CASSSRPDSGETQYF
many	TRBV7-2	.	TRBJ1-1	TGTGCCAGCACACCACAAGGGCCGGCTTTCTTT	CASTPQGPAFF
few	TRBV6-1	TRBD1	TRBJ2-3	TGTGCCAGCAGTGAGGGACAGGGGAGGTATACGCAGTATTTT	CASSEGQGRYTQYF
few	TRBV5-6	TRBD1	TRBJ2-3	TGTGCCAGCAGCCCTACAGGGGGCCTTAGCACAGATACGCAGTATTTT	CASSPTGGLSTDTQYF
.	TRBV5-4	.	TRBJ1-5	TGTGCCAGCAGCCAGGAAGGGGAGTCCCAGCATTTT	CASSQEGESQHF
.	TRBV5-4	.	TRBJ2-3	TGTGCCAGCAGCTCACCCCCCGGTCTTAGCGCAGATACGCAGTATTTT	CASSSPPGLSADTQYF
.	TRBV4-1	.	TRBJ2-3	TGCGCCAGCAGCCTAAGTTCTCGAGATACGCAGTATTTT	CASSLSSRDTQYF
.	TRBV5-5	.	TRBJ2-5	TGTGCCAGCAGCTTGGCCCCCCGAGAGACCCAGTACTTC	CASSLAPRETQYF
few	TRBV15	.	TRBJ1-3	TGTGCCACCAGCCGAGACAGCTCTGGAAACACCATATATTTT	CATSRDSSGNTIYF
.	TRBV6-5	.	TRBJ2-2	TGTGCCAGCAGTTACCAATGGGGTCACGGGGAGCTGTTTTTT	CASSYQWGHGELFF
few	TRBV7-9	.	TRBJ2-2	TGTGCCAGCAGCTTACGGGGGTGGACCGGGGAGCTGTTTTTT	CASSLRGWTGELFF
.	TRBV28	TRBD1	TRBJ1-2	TGTGCCAGCTCCCAGGGGGCTCATAACTATGGCTACACCTTC	CASSQGAHNYGYTF
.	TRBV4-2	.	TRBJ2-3	TGTGCCAGCAGCCAAGAGGGGTATCCGCAGTATTTT	CASSQEGYPQYF
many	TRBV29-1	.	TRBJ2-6	TGCAGCGTTACAGGTACCTCTGGGGCCAACGTCCTGACTTTC	CSVTGTSGANVLTF
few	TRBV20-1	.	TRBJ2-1	TGCAGTGCAAGAGCGGACAATGAGCAGTTCTTC	CSARADNEQFF